Detailed here is one T cell receptor beta chain. Its target is not known. The sample originates from a study of shared clonotypes between healthy human individuals. General observations from the study: What limited the represented genetic and exposure-history diversity was the small number of donors. Sequencing depth was expected to influence donor clonotype sharing.

Each donor was a Caucasian adult residing in Nashville, Tennessee. Per the germline V gene, CDR1 is LNHDA and CDR2 is SQIVND (reference sequence). The length of the CDR3 is 15 residues. The V gene lost 1 base and the J gene lost 5 bases, with 14 bases spanning the gap. It was at deep level that the assay was run. Sequencing was performed with immunoSEQ multiplex PCR; in TCRdb, only in-frame clones are kept and a portion is missing. The sample has 2.5 million or so clones; approximately 92% are singletons. This receptor was obtained from a man between 18 and 29 years old in good health. The rearrangement uses TRBV19 and TRBJ1-1, with D tentatively TRBD1 (6 bases). What was sequenced was naive CD4+ T cells sorted from blood. Indicated subset: CD45RA+ positively selected. Here the CDR3 DNA reads TGTGCCAGTAGTATAGGCCCTTTTACAGGGACTGAAGCTTTCTTT. It yields the protein CASSIGPFTGTEAFF.